Here is one T cell receptor beta chain with its context. Its antigen remains undetermined. Base-call qualities are not available, and no considerably larger clone is one nucleotide away. The germline V gene (reference sequence) yields LNHDA for CDR1 and SQIVND for CDR2. The CDR3 spans 15 residues, from the cysteine through the phenylalanine. Left in the record is the CDR3 DNA by itself, 45 bases read in frame from the first base. Relative to germline, V is 5 bases shorter and J is 6 bases shorter, with 17 bases between their ends. Libraries were constructed by the immunoSEQ multiplex PCR assay. TCRdb stores this immuneACCESS table with in-frame sequences only. Part of the clones is absent; in the studies checked, under half of the shortfall reflects unresolved V genes, and no reason is known for the rest. This sample has some 85,000 clones in its table, and 93% of those were observed once. The top ten clonotypes cover approximately 0.79% of the sample.

The data are from a study of T cell changes during pregnancy in multiple sclerosis (dated by TCRdb to about 2019). For context, the study as a whole: Changes in the T cell repertoire over the course of pregnancy were examined in this study in women with multiple sclerosis.

The input for sequencing was peripheral blood, taken in the second trimester of pregnancy. The V and J segments used are TRBV19 and TRBJ1-5; TRBD1 is possibly the D segment (5 matching bases). The sequence was obtained from a female donor in good health, enrolled as a control in a pregnancy study. The DNA sequence is TGTGCCAGTAGTCCCCAGACAGTAGGCACTCAGCCCCAGCATTTT. Protein translation: CASSPQTVGTQPQHF.